Detailed here is one TCR beta chain. In its sample, this clone was seen a few times. This clone's antigen is unknown. No clone much larger than this one lies a single base away; base qualities are absent. The sample originates from a study of neoadjuvant anti-PD-1 for oral cavity cancer (dated by TCRdb to the early 2020s). Background for the entire study: Before undergoing curative-intent surgical resection, most patients got three to four biweekly nivolumab doses at 3 mg/kg. There were 11 to 13 patients in the parent correlative cohort, and the response rate was roughly 33%. Patients who did not progress were given a fourth nivolumab dose at about day 43 and had definitive surgical resection on days 50-56. Under RECIST 1.1, patients with complete response, partial response or stable disease were classed as responders, and patients with progression were classed as non-responders. What the authors observed across the whole study: After neoadjuvant nivolumab, significantly higher T cell clonality (Gini index) was found within PBMCs in non-responders than in responders. Higher pretreatment blood Treg/Th17 ratios correlated with higher pretreatment blood TCRbeta clonality and lower post-treatment tumor TCRbeta clonality. The TCR analyses had only a few patients in each response group, and the authors called for validation in larger cohorts.

For deep sequencing, PBMC libraries mostly used 450 to 550 ng of input genomic DNA, with six replicates for each sample. TCRbeta libraries were prepared with the immunoSEQ hsTCRbeta kit according to the manufacturer's instructions. The completed libraries were mixed into a single pool at 3 nM, then sequenced with an Illumina NovaSeq 6000 S4 flow cell. Under the source paper's analysis protocol: The immunoSEQ Analyzer handled quality control and preprocessing of the raw data. The analysis was restricted to productive rearrangements, with each unique CDR3 amino acid sequence defining a clonotype. Using the R package tcR, the researchers computed the Gini-Simpson index as their estimate of repertoire clonality. Gini indices were compared with Student's t test, and associations with tumor size change were assessed by Pearson correlation. The clones in this table, taken by TCRdb from immuneACCESS, are in-frame only. Not every clone is retained; where verified, under half of the shortfall comes from an unresolved V gene, and the cause of the rest is unknown. V and J calls and clone size are copied from that table; D and trimming were computed from the DNA. The sample data list 72,000 or so clones, and about 90% of these were observed just once. The ten top clones hold roughly 3% of the sample.

V drops 0 bases and J drops 0 bases, leaving 7 bases in between. The CDR3 numbers 15 residues from cysteine through phenylalanine. The sequence is cut down to CDR3 DNA, 45 bases in frame from base 1. As encoded in the germline V gene, CDR1 is SGHRS while CDR2 is YFSETQ. In light of the paper, this sample's time point label describes: after neoadjuvant nivolumab, at surgical resection. The patients had newly diagnosed stage II-IVA oral cavity squamous cell carcinoma and had not received any prior systemic or radiation treatment. The cohort consisted of patients with HPV-negative, locally advanced oral cavity squamous cell carcinoma. Peripheral blood mononuclear cells were analyzed directly, without maintenance or expansion in culture. Samples were obtained from a longitudinal correlative study of a single-arm phase II trial of neoadjuvant nivolumab in oral cavity squamous cell carcinoma. Subject-matched pre- and post-treatment PBMCs and tumors from three responders and three non-responders were subjected to genomic DNA-based TCRbeta sequencing. Peripheral blood mononuclear cells were drawn once before nivolumab treatment and a second time after treatment, when surgery took place. The Maxwell RSC DNA from Cells kit was used to isolate genomic DNA from PBMCs.

The sequence came from a person between 40 and 80 years old with oral cavity squamous cell carcinoma. The chain is made from TRBV5-1 and TRBJ1-3; the D segment cannot be called with confidence. The sample was PBMCs, taken after nivolumab (anti-PD-1) treatment. The DNA reads TGCGCCAGCAGCTTGGAGGATTTCTCTGGAAACACCATATATTTT. Translated, this gives CASSLEDFSGNTIYF.